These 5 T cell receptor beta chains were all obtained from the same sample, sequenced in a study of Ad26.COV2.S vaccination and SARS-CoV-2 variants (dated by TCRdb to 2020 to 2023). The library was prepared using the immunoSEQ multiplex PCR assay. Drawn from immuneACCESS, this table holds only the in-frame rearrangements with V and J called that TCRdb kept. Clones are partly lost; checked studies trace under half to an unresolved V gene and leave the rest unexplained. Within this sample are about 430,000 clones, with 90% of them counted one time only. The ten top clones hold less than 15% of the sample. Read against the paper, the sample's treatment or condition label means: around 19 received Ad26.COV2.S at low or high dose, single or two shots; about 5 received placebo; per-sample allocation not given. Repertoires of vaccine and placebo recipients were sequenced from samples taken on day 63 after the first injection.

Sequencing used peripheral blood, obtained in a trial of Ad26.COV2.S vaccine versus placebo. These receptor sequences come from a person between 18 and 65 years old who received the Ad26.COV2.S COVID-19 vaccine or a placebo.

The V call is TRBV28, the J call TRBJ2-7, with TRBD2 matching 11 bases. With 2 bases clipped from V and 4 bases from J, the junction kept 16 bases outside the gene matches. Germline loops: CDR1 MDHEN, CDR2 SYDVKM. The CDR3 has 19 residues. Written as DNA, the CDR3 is TGTGCCAGCAGTTTAAAGGGGACCATAGCGGGAGGGCCCGTTTACGAGCAGTACTTC. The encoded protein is CASSLKGTIAGGPVYEQYF.

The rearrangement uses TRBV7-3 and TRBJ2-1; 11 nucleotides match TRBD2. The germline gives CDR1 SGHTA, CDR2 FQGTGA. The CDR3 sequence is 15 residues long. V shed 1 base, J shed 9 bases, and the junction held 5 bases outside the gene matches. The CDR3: CASSLIAGGPSEQFF. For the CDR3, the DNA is TGTGCCAGCAGCTTAATAGCGGGAGGGCCGAGTGAGCAGTTCTTC.

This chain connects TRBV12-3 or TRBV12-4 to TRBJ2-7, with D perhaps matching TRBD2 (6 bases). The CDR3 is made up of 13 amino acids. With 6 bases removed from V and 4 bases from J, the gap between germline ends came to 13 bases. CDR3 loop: CASSRDFNYEQYF. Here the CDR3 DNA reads TGTGCCAGCAGCCGGGACTTTAATTACGAGCAGTACTTC.

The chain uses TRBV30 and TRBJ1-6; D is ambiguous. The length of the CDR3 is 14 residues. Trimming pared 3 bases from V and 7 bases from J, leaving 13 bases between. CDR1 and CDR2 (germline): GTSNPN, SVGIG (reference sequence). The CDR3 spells CAWRFNSENSPLHF. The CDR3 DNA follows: TGTGCCTGGAGGTTTAATAGCGAGAATTCACCCCTCCACTTT.

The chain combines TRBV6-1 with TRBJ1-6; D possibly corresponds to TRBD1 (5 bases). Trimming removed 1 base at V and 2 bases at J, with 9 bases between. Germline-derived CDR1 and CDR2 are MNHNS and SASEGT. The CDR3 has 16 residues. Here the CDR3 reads CASSEVVTAYNSPLHF. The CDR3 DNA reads TGTGCCAGCAGTGAAGTGGTGACAGCCTATAATTCACCCCTCCACTTT.